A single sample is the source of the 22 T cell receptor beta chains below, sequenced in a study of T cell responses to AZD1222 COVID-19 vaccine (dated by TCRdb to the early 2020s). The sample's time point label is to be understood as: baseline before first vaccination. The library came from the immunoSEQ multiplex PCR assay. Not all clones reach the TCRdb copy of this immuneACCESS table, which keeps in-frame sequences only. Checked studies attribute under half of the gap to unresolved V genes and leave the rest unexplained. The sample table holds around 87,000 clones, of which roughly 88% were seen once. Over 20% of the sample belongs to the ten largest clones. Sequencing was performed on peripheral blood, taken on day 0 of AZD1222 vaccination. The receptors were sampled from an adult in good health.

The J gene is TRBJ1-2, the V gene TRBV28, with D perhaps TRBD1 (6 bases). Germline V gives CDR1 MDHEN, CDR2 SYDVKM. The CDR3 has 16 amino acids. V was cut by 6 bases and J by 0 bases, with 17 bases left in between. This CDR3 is CASRHPSGGANYGYTF. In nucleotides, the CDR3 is TGTGCCAGCAGACATCCGTCCGGGGGCGCTAACTATGGCTACACCTTC.

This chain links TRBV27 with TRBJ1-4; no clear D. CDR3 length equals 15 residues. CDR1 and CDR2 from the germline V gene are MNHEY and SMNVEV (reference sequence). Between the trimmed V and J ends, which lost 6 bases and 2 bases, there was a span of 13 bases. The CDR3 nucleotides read TGTGCCAGCAGCAATGGAGGGCATACTAATGAAAAACTGTTTTTT. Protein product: CASSNGGHTNEKLFF.

CDR3 nucleotide sequence: TGTGCCAGCAGTGGGTTCTATGGCTACACCTTC. This gives the protein CASSGFYGYTF. This sequence joins TRBV28 and TRBJ1-2; D gene unclear. The CDR3 spans 11 residues. Germline V lookup: CDR1 MDHEN, CDR2 SYDVKM. V was pared by 5 bases and J by 4 bases, with 5 bases between.

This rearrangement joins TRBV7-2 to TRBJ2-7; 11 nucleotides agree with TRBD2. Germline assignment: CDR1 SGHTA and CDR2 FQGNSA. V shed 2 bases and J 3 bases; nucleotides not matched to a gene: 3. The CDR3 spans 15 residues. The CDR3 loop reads CASSLRSGGDYEQYF. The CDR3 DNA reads TGTGCCAGCAGCTTACGTAGCGGGGGGGACTACGAGCAGTACTTC.

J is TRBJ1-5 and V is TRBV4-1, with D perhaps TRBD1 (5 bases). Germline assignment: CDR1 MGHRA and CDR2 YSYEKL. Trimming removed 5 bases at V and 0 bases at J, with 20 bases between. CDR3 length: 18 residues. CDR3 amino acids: CASSTRPKGLNSNQPQHF. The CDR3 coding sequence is TGCGCCAGCAGCACCAGGCCCAAGGGGCTTAATAGCAATCAGCCCCAGCATTTT.

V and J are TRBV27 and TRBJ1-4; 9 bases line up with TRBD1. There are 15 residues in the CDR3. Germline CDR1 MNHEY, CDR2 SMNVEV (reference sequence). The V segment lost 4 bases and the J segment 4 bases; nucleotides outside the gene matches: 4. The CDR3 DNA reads TGTGCCAGCAGTTCAGGACAGGGGTTTAATGAAAAACTGTTTTTT. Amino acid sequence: CASSSGQGFNEKLFF. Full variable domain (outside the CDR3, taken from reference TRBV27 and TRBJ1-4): EAQVTQNPRYLITVTGKKLTVTCSQNMNHEYMSWYRQDPGLGLRQIYYSMNVEVTDKGDVPEGYKVSRKEKRNFPLILESPSPNQTSLYFCASSSGQGFNEKLFFGSGTQLSVL.

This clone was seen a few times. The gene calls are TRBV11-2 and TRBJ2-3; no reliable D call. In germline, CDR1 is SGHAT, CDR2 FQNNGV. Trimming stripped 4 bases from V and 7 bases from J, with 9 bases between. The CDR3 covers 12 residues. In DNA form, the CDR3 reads TGTGCCAGCAGCTCCAGGTCCCATACGCAGTATTTT. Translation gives CASSSRSHTQYF.

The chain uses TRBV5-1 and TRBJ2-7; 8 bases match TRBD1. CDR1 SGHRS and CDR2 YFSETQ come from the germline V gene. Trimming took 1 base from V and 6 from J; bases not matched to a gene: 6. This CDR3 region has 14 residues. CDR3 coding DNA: TGCGCCAGCAGCTTGTTGACAGGGGAAGGCGAGCAGTACTTC. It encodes CASSLLTGEGEQYF. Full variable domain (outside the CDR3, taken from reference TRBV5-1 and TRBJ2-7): KAGVTQTPRYLIKTRGQQVTLSCSPISGHRSVSWYQQTPGQGLQFLFEYFSETQRNKGNFPGRFSGRQFSNSRSEMNVSTLELGDSALYLCASSLLTGEGEQYFGPGTRLTVT.

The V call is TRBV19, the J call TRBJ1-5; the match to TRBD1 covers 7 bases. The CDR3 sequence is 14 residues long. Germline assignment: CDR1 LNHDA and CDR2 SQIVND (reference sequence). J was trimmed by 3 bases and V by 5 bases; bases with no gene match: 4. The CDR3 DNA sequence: TGTGCCAGTAGTCCCGGGACAGCCAATCAGCCCCAGCATTTT. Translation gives CASSPGTANQPQHF.

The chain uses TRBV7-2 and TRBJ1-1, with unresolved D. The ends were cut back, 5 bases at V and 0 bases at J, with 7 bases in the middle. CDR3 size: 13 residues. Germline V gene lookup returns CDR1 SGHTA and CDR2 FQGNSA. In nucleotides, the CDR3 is TGTGCCAGCAGCATCACAGTGAACACTGAAGCTTTCTTT. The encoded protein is CASSITVNTEAFF.

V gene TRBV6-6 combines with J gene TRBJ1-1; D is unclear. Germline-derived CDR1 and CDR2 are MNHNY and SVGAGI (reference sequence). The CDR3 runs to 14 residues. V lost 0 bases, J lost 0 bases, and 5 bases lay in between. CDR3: CASSYSGVNTEAFF. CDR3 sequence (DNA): TGTGCCAGCAGTTACTCCGGTGTGAACACTGAAGCTTTCTTT.

The CDR3 region has the DNA TGTGCCAGCAGCAACCCGACAGAGACCCAAGGGTCACCCCTCCACTTT. This translates into CASSNPTETQGSPLHF. V usage is TRBV7-6 and J usage is TRBJ1-6; D might be TRBD1 (5 bases). Trimming took off 5 bases at V and 10 bases at J, with 21 bases between the two ends. This CDR3 region has 16 residues. CDR1 is SGHVS, CDR2 FNYEAQ, per germline.

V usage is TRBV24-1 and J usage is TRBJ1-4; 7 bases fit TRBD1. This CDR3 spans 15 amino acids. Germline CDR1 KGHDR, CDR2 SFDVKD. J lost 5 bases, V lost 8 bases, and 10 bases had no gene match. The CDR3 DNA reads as TGTGCCACCACTAGGACAGGTTCACCAAATGAAAAACTGTTTTTT. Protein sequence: CATTRTGSPNEKLFF.

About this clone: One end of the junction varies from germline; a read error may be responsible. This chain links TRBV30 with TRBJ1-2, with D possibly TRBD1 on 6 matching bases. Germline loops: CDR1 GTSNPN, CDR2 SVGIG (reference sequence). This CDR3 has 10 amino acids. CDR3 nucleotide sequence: TGTGCCTGGAGTGCCGGACAGCCCGCCTTC. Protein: CAWSAGQPAF.

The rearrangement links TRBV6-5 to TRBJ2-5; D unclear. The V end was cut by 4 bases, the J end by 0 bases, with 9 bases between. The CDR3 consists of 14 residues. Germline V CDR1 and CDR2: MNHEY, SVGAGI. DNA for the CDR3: TGTGCCAGCAGTTTCGCCGGGTACCAAGAGACCCAGTACTTC. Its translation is CASSFAGYQETQYF.

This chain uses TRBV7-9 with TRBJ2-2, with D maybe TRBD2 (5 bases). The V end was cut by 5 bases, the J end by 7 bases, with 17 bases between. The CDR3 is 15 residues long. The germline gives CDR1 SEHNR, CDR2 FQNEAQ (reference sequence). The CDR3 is CASSDGLSRVGELFF. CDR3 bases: TGTGCCAGCAGCGACGGACTTAGCCGCGTCGGGGAGCTGTTTTTT.

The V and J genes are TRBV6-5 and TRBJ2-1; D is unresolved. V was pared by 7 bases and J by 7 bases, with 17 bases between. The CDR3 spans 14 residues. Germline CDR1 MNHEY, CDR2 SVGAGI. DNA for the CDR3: TGTGCCAGCACGAGGAGATTCGGGTTAAATGAGCAGTTCTTC. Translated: CASTRRFGLNEQFF.

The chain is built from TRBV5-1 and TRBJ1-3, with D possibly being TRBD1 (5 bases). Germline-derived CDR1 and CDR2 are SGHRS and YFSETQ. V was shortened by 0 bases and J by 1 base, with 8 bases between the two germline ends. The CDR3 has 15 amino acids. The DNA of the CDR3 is TGCGCCAGCAGCTTGGGGGGGTCTTCTGGAAACACCATATATTTT. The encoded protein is CASSLGGSSGNTIYF.

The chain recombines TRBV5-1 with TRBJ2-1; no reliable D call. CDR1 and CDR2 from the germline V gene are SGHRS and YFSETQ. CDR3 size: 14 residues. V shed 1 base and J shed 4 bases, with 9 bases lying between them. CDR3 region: CASSLFVTYNEQFF. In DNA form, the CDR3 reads TGCGCCAGCAGCTTGTTTGTGACTTACAATGAGCAGTTCTTC.

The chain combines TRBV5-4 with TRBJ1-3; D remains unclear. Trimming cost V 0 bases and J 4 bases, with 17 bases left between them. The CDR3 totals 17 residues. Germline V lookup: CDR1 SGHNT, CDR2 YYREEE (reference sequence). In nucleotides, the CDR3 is TGTGCCAGCAGCTTGGGGAACCGTGGCACAGCAGGAAACACCATATATTTT. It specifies CASSLGNRGTAGNTIYF.

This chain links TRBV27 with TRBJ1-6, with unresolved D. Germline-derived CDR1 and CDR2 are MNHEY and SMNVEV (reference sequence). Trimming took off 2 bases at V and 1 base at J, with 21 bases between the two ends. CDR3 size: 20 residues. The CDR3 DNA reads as TGTGCCAGCAGTTTAGAGAGACCTACCGTCATGGGGTCCTATAATTCACCCCTCCACTTT. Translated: CASSLERPTVMGSYNSPLHF.

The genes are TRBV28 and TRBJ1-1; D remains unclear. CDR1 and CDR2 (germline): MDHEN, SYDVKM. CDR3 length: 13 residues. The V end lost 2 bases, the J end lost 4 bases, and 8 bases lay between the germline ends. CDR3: CASSLEWGTEAFF. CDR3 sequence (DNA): TGTGCCAGCAGTTTAGAGTGGGGCACTGAAGCTTTCTTT.